This T cell receptor (beta chain) is drawn from a study of blood T cell repertoires in COVID-19. Study details: COVID-19 samples collected from the United States, Italy and Spain covered acute and convalescent phases.

Produced via immunoSEQ multiplex PCR; TCRdb's table is partial and in-frame only. The data contain 180,000 or so clones, approximately 83% of them seen just once; the ten biggest clones take up more than 2.5%. This clone was observed a few times. The V gene's germline CDR1 is LNHDA and CDR2 SQIVND (reference sequence). The V segment lost 6 bases and the J segment 4 bases; nucleotides outside the gene matches: 11. The CDR3 runs to 15 residues. The receptor comes from a man aged 60 to 69 with acute or convalescent COVID-19. The sample was peripheral blood. J is TRBJ1-2 and V is TRBV19, with 7 bases matching TRBD1. This CDR3 is CASRDGQVTLYGYTF. The CDR3 nucleotides are TGTGCCAGTAGGGATGGACAGGTAACCCTCTATGGCTACACCTTC.